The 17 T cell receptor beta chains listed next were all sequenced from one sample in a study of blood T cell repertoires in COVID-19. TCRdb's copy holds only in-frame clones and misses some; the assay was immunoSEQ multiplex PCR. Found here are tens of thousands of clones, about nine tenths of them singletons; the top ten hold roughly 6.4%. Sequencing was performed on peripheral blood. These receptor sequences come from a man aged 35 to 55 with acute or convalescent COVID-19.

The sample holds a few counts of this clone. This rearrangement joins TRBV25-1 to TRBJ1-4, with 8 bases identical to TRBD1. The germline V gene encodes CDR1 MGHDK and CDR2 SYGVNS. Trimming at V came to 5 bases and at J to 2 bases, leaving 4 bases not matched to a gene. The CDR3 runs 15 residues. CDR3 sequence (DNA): TGTGCCAGCAGTTCTCGGACAGGGACTAATGAAAAACTGTTTTTT. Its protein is CASSSRTGTNEKLFF.

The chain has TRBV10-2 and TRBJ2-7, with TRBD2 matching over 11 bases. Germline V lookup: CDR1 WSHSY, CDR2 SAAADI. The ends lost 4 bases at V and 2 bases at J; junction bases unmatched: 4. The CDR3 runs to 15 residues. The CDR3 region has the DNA TGCGCCAGCAGTGCGGGGACTAGCGGTACCTACGAGCAGTACTTC. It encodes CASSAGTSGTYEQYF.

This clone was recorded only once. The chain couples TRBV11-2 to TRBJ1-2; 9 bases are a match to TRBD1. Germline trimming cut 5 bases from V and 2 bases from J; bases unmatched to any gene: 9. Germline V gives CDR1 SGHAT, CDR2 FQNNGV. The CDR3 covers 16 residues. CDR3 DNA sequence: TGTGCCAGCAGCCGTATCTCCGGGACAGGGAACTATGGCTACACCTTC. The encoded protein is CASSRISGTGNYGYTF.

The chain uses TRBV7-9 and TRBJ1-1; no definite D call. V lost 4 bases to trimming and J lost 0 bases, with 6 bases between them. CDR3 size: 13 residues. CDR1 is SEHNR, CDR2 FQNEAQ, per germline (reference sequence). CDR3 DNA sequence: TGTGCCAGCAGCTCTCAGATGAACACTGAAGCTTTCTTT. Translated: CASSSQMNTEAFF.

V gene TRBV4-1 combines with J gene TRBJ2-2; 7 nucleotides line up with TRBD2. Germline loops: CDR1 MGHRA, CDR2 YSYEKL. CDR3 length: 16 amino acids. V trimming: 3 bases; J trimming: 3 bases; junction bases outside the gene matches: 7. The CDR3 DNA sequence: TGCGCCAGCAGCCAGGTGGCGGGAGAGGACACCGGGGAGCTGTTTTTT. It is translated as CASSQVAGEDTGELFF.

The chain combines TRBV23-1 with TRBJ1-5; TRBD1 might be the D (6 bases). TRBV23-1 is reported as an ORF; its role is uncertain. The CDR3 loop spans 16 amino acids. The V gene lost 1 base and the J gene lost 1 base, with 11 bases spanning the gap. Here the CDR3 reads CASSQYGGRSNQPQHF. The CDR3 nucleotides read TGCGCCAGCAGTCAATACGGGGGGCGAAGCAATCAGCCCCAGCATTTT.

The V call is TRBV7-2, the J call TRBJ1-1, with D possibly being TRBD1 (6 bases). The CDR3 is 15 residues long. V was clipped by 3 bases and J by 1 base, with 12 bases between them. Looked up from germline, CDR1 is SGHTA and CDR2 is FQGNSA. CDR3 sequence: CASSFTGTSNTEAFF. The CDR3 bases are TGTGCCAGCAGCTTTACCGGGACATCGAACACTGAAGCTTTCTTT.

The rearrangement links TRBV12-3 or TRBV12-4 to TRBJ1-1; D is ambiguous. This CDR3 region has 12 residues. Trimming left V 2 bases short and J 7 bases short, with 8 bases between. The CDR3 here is CASSLTASEAFF. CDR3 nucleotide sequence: TGTGCCAGCAGTTTAACAGCAAGTGAAGCTTTCTTT.

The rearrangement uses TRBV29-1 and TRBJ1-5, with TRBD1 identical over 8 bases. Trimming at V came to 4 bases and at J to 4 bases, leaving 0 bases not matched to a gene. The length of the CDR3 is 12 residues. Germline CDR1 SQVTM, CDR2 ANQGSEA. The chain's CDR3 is CSVGTGNQPQHF. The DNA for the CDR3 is TGCAGCGTTGGGACAGGGAATCAGCCCCAGCATTTT.

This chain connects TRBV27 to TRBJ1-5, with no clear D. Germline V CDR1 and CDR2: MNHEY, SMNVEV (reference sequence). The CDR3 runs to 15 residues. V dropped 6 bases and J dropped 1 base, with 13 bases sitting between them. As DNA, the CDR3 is TGTGCCAGCAGGGTTCTTTCTCGGAGCAATCAGCCCCAGCATTTT. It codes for CASRVLSRSNQPQHF.

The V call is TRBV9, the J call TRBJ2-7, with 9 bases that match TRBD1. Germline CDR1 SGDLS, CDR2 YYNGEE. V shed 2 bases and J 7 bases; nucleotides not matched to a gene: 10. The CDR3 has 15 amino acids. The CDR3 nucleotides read TGTGCCAGCAGCGTGGGACAGGGTGGATCATGGGAGCAGTACTTC. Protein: CASSVGQGGSWEQYF.

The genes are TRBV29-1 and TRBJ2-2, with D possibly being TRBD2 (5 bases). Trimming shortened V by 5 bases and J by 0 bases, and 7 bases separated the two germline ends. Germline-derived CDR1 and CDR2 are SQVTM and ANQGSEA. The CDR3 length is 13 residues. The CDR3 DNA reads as TGCAGCGTTCTCGGGACGAACACCGGGGAGCTGTTTTTT. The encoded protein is CSVLGTNTGELFF.

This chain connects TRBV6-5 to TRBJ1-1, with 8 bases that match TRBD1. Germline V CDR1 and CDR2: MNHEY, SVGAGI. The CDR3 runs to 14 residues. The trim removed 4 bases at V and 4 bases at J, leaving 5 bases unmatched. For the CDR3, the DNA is TGTGCCAGCAGTTCGCTCACAGGGGGCACTGAAGCTTTCTTT. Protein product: CASSSLTGGTEAFF.

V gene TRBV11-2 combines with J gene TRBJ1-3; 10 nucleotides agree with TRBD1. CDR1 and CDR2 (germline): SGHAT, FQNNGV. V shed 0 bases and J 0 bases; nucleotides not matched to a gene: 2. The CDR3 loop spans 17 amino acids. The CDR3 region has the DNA TGTGCCAGCAGCTTAGAGGGACAGGGGCGCTCTGGAAACACCATATATTTT. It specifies CASSLEGQGRSGNTIYF.

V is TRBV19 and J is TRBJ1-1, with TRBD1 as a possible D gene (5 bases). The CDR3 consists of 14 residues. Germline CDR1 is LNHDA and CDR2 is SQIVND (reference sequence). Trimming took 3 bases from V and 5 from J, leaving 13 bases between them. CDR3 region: CASSIAGSYTEAFF. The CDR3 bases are TGTGCCAGTAGTATCGCAGGGTCATATACTGAAGCTTTCTTT.

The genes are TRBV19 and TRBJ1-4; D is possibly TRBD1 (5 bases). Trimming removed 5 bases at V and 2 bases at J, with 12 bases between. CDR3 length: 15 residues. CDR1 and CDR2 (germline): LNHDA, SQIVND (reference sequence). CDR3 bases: TGTGCCAGTAGTCCCCAGACAGAGACTAATGAAAAACTGTTTTTT. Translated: CASSPQTETNEKLFF.

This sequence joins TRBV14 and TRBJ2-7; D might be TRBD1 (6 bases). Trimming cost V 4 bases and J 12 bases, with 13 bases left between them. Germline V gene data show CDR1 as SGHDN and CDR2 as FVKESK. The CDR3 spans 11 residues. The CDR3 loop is CASSRNRVLYF. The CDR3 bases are TGTGCCAGCAGCCGGAACAGGGTATTGTACTTC.